This TCR beta chain was obtained from a study of tumor-infiltrating lymphocytes in primary liver carcinoma. Trimming shortened V by 5 bases and J by 2 bases, and 22 bases separated the two germline ends. Germline V CDR1 and CDR2: MNHNS, SASEGT. The CDR3 is 19 residues long. As for this clonotype: A much more abundant neighbour one base away suggests this may be a read error.

Starting material of about 450 ng total RNA yielded TCR beta cDNA via a constant-region primer. Slightly modified ARM-PCR with three nested multiplex PCR rounds yielded TCR beta libraries. A C-beta reverse primer was combined with TRBV1-TRBV30 forward primers in the first two PCR rounds, and each round had roughly 11 cycles. TCRdb used MiXCR to reprocess the multiplex PCR reads, holding one entry per CDR3 protein. Counted here are 90,000 to 100,000 distinct CDR3 sequences, roughly 69% occurring once; the ten biggest clones make up 9.5% to 10%. The 20-30 mg bulk tissue piece was not sorted before simultaneous RNA and DNA extraction.

V is TRBV6-1 and J is TRBJ2-6, with D tentatively TRBD1 (6 bases). The sequencing sample was made of liver tumor tissue from sampling region 5. The sample's subset: tumor region T5, tumor centre. This sequence was found in an older woman with primary liver carcinoma and hepatitis B virus infection. CDR3 loop: CASSRMADHRVTGANVLTF. CDR3 nucleotides: TGTGCCAGCAGTCGAATGGCCGATCACAGGGTAACTGGGGCCAACGTCCTGACTTTC.